This is a list of T cell receptor beta chains from one sample in a study of T cell changes during pregnancy in multiple sclerosis. Generated by immunoSEQ multiplex PCR, the TCRdb table keeps only in-frame clones and is missing some. This sample has over 75,000 clones, with around 94% found just once. This specimen consisted of peripheral blood, obtained in the first trimester of pregnancy. Receptors were obtained from a female donor with multiple sclerosis, enrolled in a pregnancy study. Both conserved end residues are part of each CDR3. D genes are given only for firm matches. Clone size is not always given. Where it is, it says once, few, many or a class for expanded clones.

J: TRBJ2-3
D: NA
V: TRBV4-3
size: NA
CDR3: CASSQDQAGGRDTQYF
DNA: TGCGCCAGCAGCCAAGATCAGGCGGGTGGCAGAGATACGCAGTATTTT

J: TRBJ2-2
D: NA
V: TRBV9
size: NA
CDR3: CASSAGSLDTGELFF
DNA: TGTGCCAGCAGCGCGGGGAGTTTGGACACCGGGGAGCTGTTTTTT

J: TRBJ2-7
D: TRBD2
V: TRBV11-2
size: NA
CDR3: CASSTTGTSGSISYEQYF
DNA: TGTGCCAGCAGCACAACCGGGACTAGCGGGAGTATCTCCTACGAGCAGTACTTC

J: TRBJ1-4
D: NA
V: TRBV27
size: NA
CDR3: CARVVWDSTNEKLFF
DNA: TGTGCCAGAGTGGTATGGGACTCAACTAATGAAAAACTGTTTTTT

J: TRBJ2-6
D: NA
V: TRBV7-3
size: NA
CDR3: CASSLTGAGSGANVLTF
DNA: TGTGCCAGCAGCTTAACGGGGGCAGGCTCTGGGGCCAACGTCCTGACTTTC

J: TRBJ2-7
D: TRBD2
V: TRBV15
size: NA
CDR3: CATSRGLSGVYEQYF
DNA: TGTGCCACCAGCAGAGGACTAAGCGGGGTCTACGAGCAGTACTTC

J: TRBJ2-1
D: TRBD2
V: TRBV4-2
size: NA
CDR3: CASSQDSGLAWNEQFF
DNA: TGTGCCAGCAGCCAAGATAGTGGACTAGCGTGGAATGAGCAGTTCTTC

J: TRBJ2-1
D: NA
V: TRBV2
size: once
CDR3: CASSVRRATYNEQFF
DNA: TGTGCCAGCAGTGTGCGCAGGGCGACCTACAATGAGCAGTTCTTC

J: TRBJ2-1
D: NA
V: TRBV14
size: NA
CDR3: CASSPTSNEQFF
DNA: TGTGCCAGCAGCCCCACTAGCAATGAGCAGTTCTTC

J: TRBJ2-7
D: TRBD1
V: TRBV29-1
size: once
CDR3: CSVVDRAYDEQYF
DNA: TGCAGCGTTGTGGACAGGGCCTACGACGAGCAGTACTTC

J: TRBJ2-1
D: TRBD2
V: TRBV7-2
size: NA
CDR3: CASSATSGPYNEQFF
DNA: TGTGCCAGCAGCGCCACTAGCGGCCCTTACAATGAGCAGTTCTTC

J: TRBJ2-7
D: TRBD2
V: TRBV28
size: NA
CDR3: CASSLGLAGDEQYF
DNA: TGTGCCAGCAGTTTAGGGCTAGCGGGGGACGAGCAGTACTTC

J: TRBJ2-7
D: TRBD2
V: TRBV19
size: NA
CDR3: CATSGLAGAYEQYF
DNA: TGTGCCACCTCGGGACTAGCGGGTGCCTACGAGCAGTACTTC

J: TRBJ2-7
D: NA
V: TRBV7-8
size: NA
CDR3: CASSFLQGQYEQYF
DNA: TGTGCCAGCAGCTTCTTGCAGGGTCAGTACGAGCAGTACTTC

J: TRBJ1-2
D: TRBD1
V: TRBV5-1
size: NA
CDR3: CASSFDRGLAYGYTF
DNA: TGCGCCAGCAGCTTCGACAGGGGGCTTGCCTATGGCTACACCTTC

J: TRBJ1-2
D: TRBD1
V: TRBV4-3
size: NA
CDR3: CASSQDFSGTGGAGYGYTF
DNA: TGCGCCAGCAGCCAAGATTTTAGCGGGACAGGGGGCGCGGGCTATGGCTACACCTTC

J: TRBJ2-7
D: TRBD2
V: TRBV9
size: NA
CDR3: CASSVKTGGEQYF
DNA: TGTGCCAGCAGCGTAAAGACGGGGGGCGAGCAGTACTTC

J: TRBJ2-7
D: TRBD1
V: TRBV5-1
size: NA
CDR3: CASSSTGFTYEQYF
DNA: TGCGCCAGCAGCTCGACAGGGTTCACCTACGAGCAGTACTTC

J: TRBJ2-7
D: TRBD1
V: TRBV30
size: NA
CDR3: CAWMRDRGSNEQYF
DNA: TGTGCCTGGATGAGGGACAGGGGGTCTAACGAGCAGTACTTC

J: TRBJ1-1
D: NA
V: TRBV28
size: NA
CDR3: CASSFLAGRTEAFF
DNA: NA

J: TRBJ1-2
D: NA
V: TRBV28
size: once
CDR3: CASSLSRFGYTF
DNA: TGTGCCAGCAGTTTATCACGGTTTGGCTACACCTTC

J: TRBJ1-4
D: NA
V: TRBV30
size: once
CDR3: CAWSVAVLGEKLFF
DNA: TGTGCCTGGAGTGTAGCGGTATTAGGGGAAAAACTGTTTTTT

J: TRBJ2-1
D: NA
V: TRBV15
size: NA
CDR3: CATSRDSYNEQFF
DNA: TGTGCCACCAGCAGGGACAGTTACAATGAGCAGTTCTTC

J: TRBJ2-5
D: TRBD1
V: TRBV5-1
size: NA
CDR3: CASSLDGTGQETQYF
DNA: TGCGCCAGCAGCTTGGACGGGACAGGTCAAGAGACCCAGTACTTC

J: TRBJ2-7
D: TRBD2
V: TRBV28
size: NA
CDR3: CASSPRIAGRNEQYF
DNA: TGTGCCAGCAGTCCACGGATAGCGGGCAGGAACGAGCAGTACTTC

J: TRBJ1-3
D: NA
V: TRBV30
size: NA
CDR3: CAWRGVGGSGNTIYF
DNA: TGTGCCTGGCGGGGGGTAGGAGGCTCTGGAAACACCATATATTTT

J: TRBJ1-1
D: NA
V: TRBV27
size: NA
CDR3: CASSLRGTPVTEAFF
DNA: TGTGCCAGCAGTTTAAGGGGGACACCGGTAACTGAAGCTTTCTTT

J: TRBJ2-7
D: NA
V: TRBV27
size: NA
CDR3: CASSFRFDSYEQYF
DNA: TGTGCCAGCAGTTTTCGGTTTGACTCCTACGAGCAGTACTTC

J: TRBJ1-5
D: NA
V: TRBV2
size: NA
CDR3: CASSSDTPNQPQHF
DNA: TGTGCCAGCAGTTCGGACACACCCAATCAGCCCCAGCATTTT

J: TRBJ2-7
D: TRBD1
V: TRBV19
size: NA
CDR3: CASSPGQGGVYEQYF
DNA: TGTGCCAGTAGTCCCGGACAGGGGGGGGTCTACGAGCAGTACTTC

J: TRBJ1-1
D: NA
V: TRBV5-8
size: NA
CDR3: CASSLERGRYTEAFF
DNA: TGTGCCAGCAGCTTAGAGCGGGGACGGTACACTGAAGCTTTCTTT

J: TRBJ1-2
D: NA
V: TRBV27
size: NA
CDR3: CASSEVQGRGGYTF
DNA: TGTGCCAGCAGTGAGGTCCAGGGGCGCGGTGGCTACACCTTC

J: TRBJ2-7
D: NA
V: TRBV27
size: NA
CDR3: CASSSLIRTRGRWEQYF
DNA: TGTGCCAGCAGTTCCCTCATCCGGACTAGGGGGAGATGGGAGCAGTACTTC